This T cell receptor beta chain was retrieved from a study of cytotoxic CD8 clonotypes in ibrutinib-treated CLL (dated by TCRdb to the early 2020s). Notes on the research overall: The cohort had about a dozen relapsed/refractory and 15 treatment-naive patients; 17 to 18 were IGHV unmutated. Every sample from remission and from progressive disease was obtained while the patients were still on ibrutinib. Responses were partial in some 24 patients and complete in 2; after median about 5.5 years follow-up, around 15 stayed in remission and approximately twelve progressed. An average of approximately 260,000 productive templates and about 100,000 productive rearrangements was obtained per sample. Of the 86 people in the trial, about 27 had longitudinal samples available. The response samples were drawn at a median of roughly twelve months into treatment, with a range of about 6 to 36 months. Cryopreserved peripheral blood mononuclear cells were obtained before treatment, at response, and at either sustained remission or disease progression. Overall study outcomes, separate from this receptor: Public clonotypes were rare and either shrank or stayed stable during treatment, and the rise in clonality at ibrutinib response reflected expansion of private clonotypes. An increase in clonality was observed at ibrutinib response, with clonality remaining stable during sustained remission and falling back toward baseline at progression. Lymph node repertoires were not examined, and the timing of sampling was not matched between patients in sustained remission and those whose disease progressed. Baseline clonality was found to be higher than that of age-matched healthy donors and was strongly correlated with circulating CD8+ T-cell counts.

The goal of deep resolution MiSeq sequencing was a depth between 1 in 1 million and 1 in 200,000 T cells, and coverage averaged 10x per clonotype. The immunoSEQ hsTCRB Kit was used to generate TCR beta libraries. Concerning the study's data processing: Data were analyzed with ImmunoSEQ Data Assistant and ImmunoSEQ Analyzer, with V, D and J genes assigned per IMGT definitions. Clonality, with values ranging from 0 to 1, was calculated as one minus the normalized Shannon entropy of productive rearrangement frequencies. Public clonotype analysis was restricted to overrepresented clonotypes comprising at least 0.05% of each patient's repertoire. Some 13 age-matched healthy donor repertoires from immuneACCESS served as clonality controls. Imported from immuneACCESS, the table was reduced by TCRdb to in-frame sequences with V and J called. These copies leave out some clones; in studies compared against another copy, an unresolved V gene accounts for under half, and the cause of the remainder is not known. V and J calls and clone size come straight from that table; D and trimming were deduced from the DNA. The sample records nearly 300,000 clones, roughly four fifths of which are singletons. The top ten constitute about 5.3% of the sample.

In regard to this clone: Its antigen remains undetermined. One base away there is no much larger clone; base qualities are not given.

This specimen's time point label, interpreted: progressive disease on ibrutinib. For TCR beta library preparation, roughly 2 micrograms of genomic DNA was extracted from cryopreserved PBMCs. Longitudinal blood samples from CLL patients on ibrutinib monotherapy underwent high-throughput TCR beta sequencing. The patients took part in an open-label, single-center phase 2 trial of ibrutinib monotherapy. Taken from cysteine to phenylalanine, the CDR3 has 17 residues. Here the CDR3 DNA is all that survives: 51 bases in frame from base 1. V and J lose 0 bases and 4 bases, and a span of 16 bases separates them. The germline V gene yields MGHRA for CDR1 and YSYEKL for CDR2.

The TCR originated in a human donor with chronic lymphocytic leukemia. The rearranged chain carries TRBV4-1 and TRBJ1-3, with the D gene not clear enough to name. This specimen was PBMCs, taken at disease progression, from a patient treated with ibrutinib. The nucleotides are TGCGCCAGCAGCCAAGATGGGCCAGGAGGGTGGGGAAACACCATATATTTT. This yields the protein CASSQDGPGGWGNTIYF.